Each of the 19 T cell receptor beta chains below was sequenced from the same sample in a study of cytomegalovirus exposure and HLA in healthy donors. A multiplex PCR was run with 60 Vbeta primers and 13 Jbeta primers. Measured with immunoSEQ multiplex PCR; TCRdb has only the in-frame clones, and not every one. The table records around 110,000 clones, 79% of them present only once. Source material: PBMCs. These receptors originate from a man between 25 and 39 years old in good health and CMV-seropositive.

The chain employs TRBV4-1 and TRBJ2-7; 9 bases fit TRBD2. V shed 4 bases and J 3 bases; nucleotides not matched to a gene: 7. The CDR3 has 15 amino acids. CDR1 and CDR2 from the germline V gene are MGHRA and YSYEKL. Written as DNA, the CDR3 is TGCGCCAGCAGCCCGGTAGCGGGAGCAGGCTACGAGCAGTACTTC. Translated, it gives CASSPVAGAGYEQYF.

The chain joins TRBV7-2 to TRBJ2-1, with 8 bases that match TRBD1. The CDR3 loop spans 15 amino acids. J lost 0 bases, V lost 4 bases, and 2 bases had no gene match. Per germline, CDR1 SGHTA and CDR2 FQGNSA. This CDR3 reads CASSSTGASYNEQFF. The CDR3 coding sequence is TGTGCCAGCAGCTCGACAGGGGCCTCCTACAATGAGCAGTTCTTC.

In this sample, this clone turned up once. This rearrangement joins TRBV4-3 to TRBJ2-6; D uncertain. There are 15 residues in the CDR3. The V and J ends lost 4 bases and 0 bases respectively, with 7 bases between them. Germline V gives CDR1 LGHNA, CDR2 YSLEER. CDR3 in DNA: TGCGCCAGCAGCCGCCTGAGCTCTGGGGCCAACGTCCTGACTTTC. Translation: CASSRLSSGANVLTF.

This chain links TRBV18 with TRBJ2-5, with 8 positions matching TRBD2. Germline CDR1 is KGHSH and CDR2 is LQKENI. This CDR3 comprises 14 residues. Trimming removed 0 bases from V and 7 bases from J; junction bases left unmatched: 4. The CDR3 region is CASSPPSAGATQYF. CDR3 DNA: TGTGCCAGCTCACCACCCTCAGCGGGGGCGACCCAGTACTTC.

V and J are TRBV28 and TRBJ2-7, with TRBD1 identical over 8 bases. Germline CDR1 and CDR2: MDHEN and SYDVKM. Germline trimming cut 6 bases from V and 0 bases from J; bases unmatched to any gene: 7. The CDR3 is made up of 15 amino acids. The CDR3 coding sequence is TGTGCCAGCAGCCTGACAGGGGCCCGCTCCTACGAGCAGTACTTC. Its protein is CASSLTGARSYEQYF.

The rearrangement uses TRBV11-3 and TRBJ2-3; 14 nucleotides agree with TRBD2. The CDR3 covers 18 residues. The germline gives CDR1 SGHNT, CDR2 YENEEA. The V segment lost 4 bases and the J segment 1 base; nucleotides outside the gene matches: 7. The DNA for the CDR3 is TGTGCCAGCAGCTCTTGGACTAGCGGGGGGCGGGGCACAGATACGCAGTATTTT. This translates into CASSSWTSGGRGTDTQYF.

This clone showed up just a few times. The chain couples TRBV4-3 to TRBJ1-2, with 10 positions matching TRBD1. The germline V gene encodes CDR1 LGHNA and CDR2 YSLEER. This CDR3 contains 16 residues. After removal of 2 bases from V and 4 bases from J, the junction contained 7 bases not matched to a gene. The DNA for the CDR3 is TGCGCCAGCAGCCAAAGGGGACAGGGGATAGGCTATGGCTACACCTTC. It is translated as CASSQRGQGIGYGYTF.

The J gene is TRBJ1-4, the V gene TRBV4-3; 7 bases fit TRBD1. The CDR3 totals 18 residues. V shed 1 base and J 8 bases; nucleotides not matched to a gene: 16. The germline V gene has CDR1 LGHNA and CDR2 YSLEER. CDR3 sequence: CASSQAATGTNGVEKLFF. In nucleotides, the CDR3 is TGCGCCAGCAGCCAAGCGGCGACAGGGACAAATGGGGTCGAAAAACTGTTTTTT.

This clone was observed a few times. This chain joins TRBV7-9 and TRBJ2-7, with a tentative D call TRBD1 (6 bases). Trimming took off 0 bases at V and 2 bases at J, with 14 bases between the two ends. This CDR3 spans 16 amino acids. Germline V lookup: CDR1 SEHNR, CDR2 FQNEAQ (reference sequence). DNA for the CDR3: TGTGCCAGCAGCTTAGCGCTACAGGGAAGGCCCTACGAGCAGTACTTC. Translating it yields CASSLALQGRPYEQYF.

CDR3 DNA: TGTGCCAGCAGTCCCTTCGTAGGGTTCTCTAGCGGGAGGGCCCAGGGAGAGACCCAGTACTTC. Its translation: CASSPFVGFSSGRAQGETQYF. V is TRBV27 and J is TRBJ2-5; 12 bases map to TRBD2. After removal of 5 bases from V and 4 bases from J, the junction contained 23 bases not matched to a gene. This CDR3 has 21 amino acids. Germline V gene lookup returns CDR1 MNHEY and CDR2 SMNVEV (reference sequence).

CDR3 protein: CASSAGQGPYSNQPQHF. The CDR3 bases are TGTGCCAGCAGTGCCGGACAGGGACCTTATAGCAATCAGCCCCAGCATTTT. The chain is built from TRBV16 and TRBJ1-5; 8 nucleotides match TRBD1. Trimming cost V 6 bases and J 0 bases; bases outside gene matches: 10. The CDR3 runs to 17 residues. The germline gives CDR1 KGHSY, CDR2 FQNENV.

This clone was found a few times. V usage is TRBV4-3 and J usage is TRBJ1-3; the D gene is possibly TRBD1 (6 bases). CDR3 size: 15 residues. The germline V gene encodes CDR1 LGHNA and CDR2 YSLEER. Trimming shortened V by 0 bases and J by 1 base, and 7 bases separated the two germline ends. In nucleotides, the CDR3 is TGCGCCAGCAGCCAAGATAGGGGGTCTGGAAACACCATATATTTT. Its protein is CASSQDRGSGNTIYF.

The V call is TRBV27, the J call TRBJ2-3; a weak D match, TRBD1 (6 bases). V lost 3 bases, J lost 1 base, and 8 bases lay in between. CDR1 and CDR2 (germline): MNHEY, SMNVEV (reference sequence). The CDR3 is 14 amino acids. The CDR3 protein is CASSLWGRTDTQYF. CDR3 coding DNA: TGTGCCAGCAGTTTGTGGGGGCGCACAGATACGCAGTATTTT.

This rearrangement joins TRBV11-3 to TRBJ2-7; D might be TRBD2 (5 bases). CDR3 length: 14 amino acids. V shed 4 bases and J shed 6 bases, with 16 bases lying between them. Germline V gives CDR1 SGHNT, CDR2 YENEEA. The CDR3 here is CASSSLSGPSEQYF. The CDR3 region has the DNA TGTGCCAGCAGCTCCCTCAGCGGACCATCCGAGCAGTACTTC.

This clone was seen a few times. The chain employs TRBV11-3 and TRBJ2-7; D unresolved. The CDR3 runs to 14 residues. CDR1 is SGHNT, CDR2 YENEEA, per germline. V lost 5 bases, J lost 0 bases, and 11 bases lay in between. The CDR3 DNA reads as TGTGCCAGCAGCCCTGAGGTCGGCTCCTACGAGCAGTACTTC. This translates into CASSPEVGSYEQYF.

The J gene is TRBJ2-1, the V gene TRBV15; D gene unclear. The CDR3 covers 13 residues. Germline lookup yields CDR1 LNHNV and CDR2 YYDKDF (reference sequence). Deletions cut 0 bases from V and 4 bases from J, with 4 bases between. For the CDR3, the DNA is TGTGCCACCAGCAGAGACAGTTACAATGAGCAGTTCTTC. This encodes CATSRDSYNEQFF.

With respect to this clone: The junction differs from germline at one of its ends, possibly a read error. The chain combines TRBV7-9 with TRBJ2-7; 8 bases are shared with TRBD1. This CDR3 contains 14 residues. Per the germline V gene, CDR1 is SEHNR and CDR2 is FQNEAQ (reference sequence). The CDR3 coding sequence is TGTTCCAGCAGCTTTGACAGGGGAGCCTACGAGCAGTACTTC. Protein: CSSSFDRGAYEQYF.

This rearrangement joins TRBV4-1 to TRBJ2-1; the match to TRBD2 covers 13 bases. With 6 bases clipped from V and 3 bases from J, the junction kept 8 bases outside the gene matches. CDR3 length: 17 amino acids. Looked up from germline, CDR1 is MGHRA and CDR2 is YSYEKL. For the CDR3, the DNA is TGCGCCAGCAGACCCGGACTAGCGGGAGCCGGCTACAATGAGCAGTTCTTC. The encoded protein is CASRPGLAGAGYNEQFF.

This rearrangement joins TRBV28 to TRBJ2-5, with a weak D call TRBD1 (5 bases). CDR1 and CDR2 from the germline V gene are MDHEN and SYDVKM. V was clipped by 7 bases and J by 7 bases, with 16 bases between them. CDR3 length equals 13 residues. CDR3 loop: CASNPAGSGTQYF. CDR3 nucleotides: TGTGCCAGCAATCCGGCAGGGTCGGGGACCCAGTACTTC. The whole variable domain, remainder taken from reference TRBV28 and TRBJ2-5, is DVKVTQSSRYLVKRTGEKVFLECVQDMDHENMFWYRQDPGLGLRLIYFSYDVKMKEKGDIPEGYSVSREKKERFSLILESASTNQTSMYLCASNPAGSGTQYFGPGTRLLVL.